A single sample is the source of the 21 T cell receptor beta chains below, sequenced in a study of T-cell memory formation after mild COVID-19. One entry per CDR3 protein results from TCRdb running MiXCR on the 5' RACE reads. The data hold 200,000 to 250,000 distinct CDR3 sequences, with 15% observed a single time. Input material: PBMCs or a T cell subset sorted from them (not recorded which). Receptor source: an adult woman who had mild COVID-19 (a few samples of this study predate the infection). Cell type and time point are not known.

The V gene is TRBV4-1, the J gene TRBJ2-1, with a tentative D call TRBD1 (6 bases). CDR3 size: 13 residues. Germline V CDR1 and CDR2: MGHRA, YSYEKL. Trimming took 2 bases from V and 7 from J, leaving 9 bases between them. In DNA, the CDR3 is TGCGCCAGCAGCCAACCGGACAGAAATGAGCAGTTCTTC. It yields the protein CASSQPDRNEQFF.

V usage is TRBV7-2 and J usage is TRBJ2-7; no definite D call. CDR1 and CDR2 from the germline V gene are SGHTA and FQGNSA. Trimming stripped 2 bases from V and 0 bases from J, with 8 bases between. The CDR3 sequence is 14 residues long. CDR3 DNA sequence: TGTGCCAGCAGCTTAAGGCAGGACTCCTACGAGCAGTACTTC. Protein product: CASSLRQDSYEQYF. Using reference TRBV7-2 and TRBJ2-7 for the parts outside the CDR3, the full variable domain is GAGVSQSPSNKVTEKGKDVELRCDPISGHTALYWYRQSLGQGLEFLIYFQGNSAPDKSGLPSDRFSAERTGGSVSTLTIQRTQQEDSAVYLCASSLRQDSYEQYFGPGTRLTVT.

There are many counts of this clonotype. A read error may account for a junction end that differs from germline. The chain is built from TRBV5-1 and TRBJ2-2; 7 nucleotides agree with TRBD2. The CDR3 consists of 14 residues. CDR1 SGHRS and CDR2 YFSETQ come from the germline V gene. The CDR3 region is CASSLAGNTGELFF. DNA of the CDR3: TGTGCCAGCAGCTTAGCGGGGAACACCGGGGAGCTGTTTTTT.

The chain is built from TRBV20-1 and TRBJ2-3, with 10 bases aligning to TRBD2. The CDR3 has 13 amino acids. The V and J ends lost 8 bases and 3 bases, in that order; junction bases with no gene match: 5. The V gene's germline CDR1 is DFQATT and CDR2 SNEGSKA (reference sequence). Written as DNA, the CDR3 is TGCAGTCAAGGACTAGCGGTAACAGATACGCAGTATTTT. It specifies CSQGLAVTDTQYF.

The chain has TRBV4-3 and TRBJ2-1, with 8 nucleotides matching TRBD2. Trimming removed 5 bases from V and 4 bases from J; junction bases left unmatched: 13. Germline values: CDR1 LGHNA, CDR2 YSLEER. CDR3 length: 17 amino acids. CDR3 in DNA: TGCGCCAGCAGCTTTTTGTTCCGTGCGGGGGGTTACAATGAGCAGTTCTTC. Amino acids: CASSFLFRAGGYNEQFF.

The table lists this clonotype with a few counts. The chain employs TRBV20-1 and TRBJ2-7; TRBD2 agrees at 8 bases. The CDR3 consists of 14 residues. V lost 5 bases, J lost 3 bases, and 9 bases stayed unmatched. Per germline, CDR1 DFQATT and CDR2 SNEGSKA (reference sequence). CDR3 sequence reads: CSAVKAGAIYEQYF. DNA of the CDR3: TGCAGTGCTGTCAAAGCGGGGGCCATCTACGAGCAGTACTTC.

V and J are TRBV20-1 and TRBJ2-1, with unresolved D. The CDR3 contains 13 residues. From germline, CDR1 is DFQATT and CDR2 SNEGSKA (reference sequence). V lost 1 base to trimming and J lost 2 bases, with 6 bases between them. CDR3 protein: CSARVGAYNEQFF. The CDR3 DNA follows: TGCAGTGCTAGAGTGGGTGCCTACAATGAGCAGTTCTTC.

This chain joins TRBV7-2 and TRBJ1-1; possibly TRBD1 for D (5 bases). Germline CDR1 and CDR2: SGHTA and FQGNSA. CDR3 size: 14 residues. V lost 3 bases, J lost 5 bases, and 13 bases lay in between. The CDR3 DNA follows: TGTGCCAGCAGCTTGACAGTGGGGTCGACTGAAGCTTTCTTT. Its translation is CASSLTVGSTEAFF.

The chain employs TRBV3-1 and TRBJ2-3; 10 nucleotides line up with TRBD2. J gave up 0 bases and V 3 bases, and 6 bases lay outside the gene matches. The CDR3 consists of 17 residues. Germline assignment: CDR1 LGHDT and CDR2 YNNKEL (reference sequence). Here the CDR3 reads CASSQTSGGDSTDTQYF. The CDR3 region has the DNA TGTGCCAGCAGCCAGACCAGCGGGGGGGATAGCACAGATACGCAGTATTTT.

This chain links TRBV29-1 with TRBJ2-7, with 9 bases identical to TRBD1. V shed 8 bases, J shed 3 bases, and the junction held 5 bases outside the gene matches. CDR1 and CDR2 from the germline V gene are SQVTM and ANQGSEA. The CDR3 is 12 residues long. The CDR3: CSFQTGGYEQYF. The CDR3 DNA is TGCAGCTTCCAGACAGGGGGCTACGAGCAGTACTTC.

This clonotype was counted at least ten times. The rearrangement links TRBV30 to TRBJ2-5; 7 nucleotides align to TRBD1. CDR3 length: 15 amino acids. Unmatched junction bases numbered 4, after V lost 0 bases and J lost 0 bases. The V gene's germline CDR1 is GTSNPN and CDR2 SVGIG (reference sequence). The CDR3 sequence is CAWSVGDRDQETQYF. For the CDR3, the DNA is TGTGCCTGGAGTGTAGGGGACAGAGACCAAGAGACCCAGTACTTC.

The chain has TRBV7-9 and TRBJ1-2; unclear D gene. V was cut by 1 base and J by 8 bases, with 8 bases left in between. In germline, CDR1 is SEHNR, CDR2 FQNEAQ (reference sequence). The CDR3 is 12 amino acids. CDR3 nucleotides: TGTGCCAGCAGCTTAGACTTGAGGGGCTACACCTTC. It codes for CASSLDLRGYTF.

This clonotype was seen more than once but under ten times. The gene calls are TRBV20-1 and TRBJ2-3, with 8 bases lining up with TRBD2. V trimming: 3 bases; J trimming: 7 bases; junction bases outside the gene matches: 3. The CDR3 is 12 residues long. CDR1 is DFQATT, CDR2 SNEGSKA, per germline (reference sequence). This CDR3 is CSASGGANTQYF. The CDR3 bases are TGCAGTGCTAGCGGGGGGGCGAATACGCAGTATTTT.

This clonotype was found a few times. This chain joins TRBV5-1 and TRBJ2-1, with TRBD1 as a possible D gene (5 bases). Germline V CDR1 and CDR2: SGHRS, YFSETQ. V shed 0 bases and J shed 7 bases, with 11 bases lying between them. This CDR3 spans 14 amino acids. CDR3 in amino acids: CASSLGQGWNEQFF. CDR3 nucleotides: TGCGCCAGCAGCTTGGGCCAGGGATGGAATGAGCAGTTCTTC.

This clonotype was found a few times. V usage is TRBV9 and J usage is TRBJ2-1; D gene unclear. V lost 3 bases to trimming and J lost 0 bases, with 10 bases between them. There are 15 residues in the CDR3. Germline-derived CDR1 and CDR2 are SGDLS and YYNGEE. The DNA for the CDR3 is TGTGCCAGCAGCGAGTCCCCGAGCTCCTACAATGAGCAGTTCTTC. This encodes CASSESPSSYNEQFF. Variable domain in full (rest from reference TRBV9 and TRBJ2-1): DSGVTQTPKHLITATGQRVTLRCSPRSGDLSVYWYQQSLDQGLQFLIQYYNGEERAKGNILERFSAQQFPDLHSELNLSSLELGDSALYFCASSESPSSYNEQFFGPGTRLTVL.

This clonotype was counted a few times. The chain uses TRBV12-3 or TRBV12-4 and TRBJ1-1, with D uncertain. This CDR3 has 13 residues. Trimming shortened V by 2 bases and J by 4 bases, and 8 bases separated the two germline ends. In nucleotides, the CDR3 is TGTGCCAGCAGTTTATACAGAGGCACTGAAGCTTTCTTT. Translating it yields CASSLYRGTEAFF.

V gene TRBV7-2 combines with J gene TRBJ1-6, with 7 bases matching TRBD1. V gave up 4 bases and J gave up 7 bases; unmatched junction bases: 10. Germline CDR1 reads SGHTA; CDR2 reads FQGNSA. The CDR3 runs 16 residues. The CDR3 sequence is CASSWYRDSRNSPLHF. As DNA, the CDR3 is TGTGCCAGCAGCTGGTACCGGGACAGTCGGAATTCACCCCTCCACTTT.

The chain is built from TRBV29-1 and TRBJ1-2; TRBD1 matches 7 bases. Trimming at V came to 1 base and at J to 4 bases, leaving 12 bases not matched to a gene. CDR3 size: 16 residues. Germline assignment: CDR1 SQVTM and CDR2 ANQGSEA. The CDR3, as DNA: TGCAGCGTTGAAGGCTGGGACAGAGAGGATGGCTATGGCTACACCTTC. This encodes CSVEGWDREDGYGYTF.

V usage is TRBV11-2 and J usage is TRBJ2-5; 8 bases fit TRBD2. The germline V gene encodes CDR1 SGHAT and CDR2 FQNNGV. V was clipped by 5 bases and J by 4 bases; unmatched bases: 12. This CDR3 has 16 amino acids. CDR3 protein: CASSVTGTRRSETQYF. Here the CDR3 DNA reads TGTGCCAGCAGCGTAACCGGGACTAGGAGATCAGAGACCCAGTACTTC.

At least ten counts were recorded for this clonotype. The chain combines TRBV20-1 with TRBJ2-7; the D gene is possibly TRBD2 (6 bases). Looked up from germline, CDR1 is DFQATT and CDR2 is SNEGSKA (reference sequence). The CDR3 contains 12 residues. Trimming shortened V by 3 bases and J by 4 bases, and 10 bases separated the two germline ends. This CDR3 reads CSASLRGYEQYF. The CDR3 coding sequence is TGCAGTGCTAGTCTGCGGGGATACGAGCAGTACTTC.

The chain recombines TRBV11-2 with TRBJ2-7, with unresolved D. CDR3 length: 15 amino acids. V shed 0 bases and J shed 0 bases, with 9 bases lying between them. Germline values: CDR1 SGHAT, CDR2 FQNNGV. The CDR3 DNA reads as TGTGCCAGCAGCTTAGAACAGTTGAGCTCCTACGAGCAGTACTTC. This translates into CASSLEQLSSYEQYF.